This T cell receptor beta chain is drawn from a study of CD8 T cells in ankylosing spondylitis. The CDR3 contains 15 residues. Trimming at V came to 2 bases and at J to 7 bases, leaving 6 bases not matched to a gene. Germline loops: CDR1 SGHRS, CDR2 YFSETQ. TCRdb analysed the 5' RACE reads with MiXCR anew, one entry per CDR3 protein. This sample yields some 90,000 distinct CDR3 sequences, of which around 30% are seen a single time; about 60% belongs to the top ten. This sequence originates from a male donor with ankylosing spondylitis or in good health (not recorded which). J is TRBJ2-1 and V is TRBV5-1; 10 nucleotides agree with TRBD2. The sample was blood, either unsorted or a sorted T cell fraction (not recorded which). CDR3 in amino acids: CASSFRTSGQNEQFF. CDR3 nucleotides: TGCGCCAGCAGCTTTAGGACTAGCGGCCAAAATGAGCAGTTCTTC.